The 17 T cell receptor beta chains reported below all come from one sample, sequenced in a study of cytomegalovirus exposure and HLA in healthy donors. Using immunoSEQ multiplex PCR, the repertoire was profiled, and TCRdb retains in-frame clones only, with some absent. The sample yields about 160,000 clones, around 96% seen once. Sequencing was performed on PBMCs. All receptors come from a young woman in good health and CMV-seronegative.

J is TRBJ1-5 and V is TRBV6-6; TRBD1 matches at 8 bases. The V segment lost 10 bases and the J segment 3 bases; nucleotides outside the gene matches: 5. In germline, CDR1 is MNHNY, CDR2 SVGAGI (reference sequence). The CDR3 sequence is 13 residues long. The DNA for the CDR3 is TGTGCCACACAGGGACAGGACAATCAGCCCCAGCATTTT. Amino acids: CATQGQDNQPQHF.

This rearrangement joins TRBV11-3 to TRBJ2-3, with 7 bases lining up with TRBD2. The J segment lost 1 base and the V segment lost 5 bases, leaving 6 bases of the junction unmatched. CDR1 and CDR2 (germline): SGHNT, YENEEA. This CDR3 contains 15 residues. Here the CDR3 reads CASSTGLVGTDTQYF. DNA of the CDR3: TGTGCCAGCAGCACCGGACTAGTCGGCACAGATACGCAGTATTTT.

This chain links TRBV2 with TRBJ2-7; unclear D gene. CDR1 is SNHLY and CDR2 is FYNNEI in the germline V gene. The CDR3 runs 11 residues. V lost 3 bases and J lost 3, with 3 bases in between. The CDR3, as DNA: TGTGCCAGCAGTGATAACTACGAGCAGTACTTC. It yields the protein CASSDNYEQYF.

V is TRBV5-1 and J is TRBJ2-1; possibly TRBD1 for D (6 bases). With 4 bases removed from V and 5 bases from J, the gap between germline ends came to 19 bases. Germline V CDR1 and CDR2: SGHRS, YFSETQ. CDR3 length: 16 amino acids. CDR3 coding DNA: TGCGCCAGCAGCCCGACGGGACAACTGGGCGACAATGAGCAGTTCTTC. Its translation is CASSPTGQLGDNEQFF.

This sequence joins TRBV14 and TRBJ2-5, with D maybe TRBD1 (6 bases). The V end lost 0 bases, the J end lost 2 bases, and 13 bases lay between the germline ends. The CDR3 sequence is 16 residues long. CDR1 is SGHDN and CDR2 is FVKESK in the germline V gene. The CDR3 region is CASSQEQGFEQETQYF. CDR3 nucleotide sequence: TGTGCCAGCAGCCAAGAGCAGGGGTTTGAACAAGAGACCCAGTACTTC.

The genes are TRBV6-5 and TRBJ2-5; TRBD1 is a possible D gene (6 bases). Germline assignment: CDR1 MNHEY and CDR2 SVGAGI. The CDR3 covers 15 residues. Deletions cut 6 bases from V and 1 base from J, with 15 bases between. In DNA form, the CDR3 reads TGTGCCAGCAGCCAACCCGGACAGCCCCAAGAGACCCAGTACTTC. Amino acid sequence: CASSQPGQPQETQYF.

V gene TRBV13 combines with J gene TRBJ1-2; 7 positions agree with TRBD1. J was trimmed by 8 bases and V by 4 bases; bases with no gene match: 16. The germline V gene has CDR1 PRHDT and CDR2 FYEKMQ (reference sequence). The CDR3 has 16 amino acids. The CDR3 protein is CASSSIRDSQLLGYTF. CDR3 sequence (DNA): TGTGCCAGCAGCTCGATCCGGGACAGCCAACTATTGGGCTACACCTTC.

The chain couples TRBV25-1 to TRBJ1-3; 7 bases match TRBD1. Germline V lookup: CDR1 MGHDK, CDR2 SYGVNS. Trimming took 8 bases from V and 4 from J; bases not matched to a gene: 8. The CDR3 totals 14 residues. The CDR3 DNA follows: TGTGCCAGCGGCACAGGGGCAAGAGGAAACACCATATATTTT. This translates into CASGTGARGNTIYF.

The chain uses TRBV19 and TRBJ1-5; weak D call: TRBD1 (5 bases). V was clipped by 8 bases and J by 3 bases, with 11 bases between them. The CDR3 has 13 amino acids. Germline V lookup: CDR1 LNHDA, CDR2 SQIVND (reference sequence). The CDR3 sequence: CASWAGNNQPQHF. CDR3 coding DNA: TGTGCCAGTTGGGCAGGGAACAATCAGCCCCAGCATTTT.

The chain couples TRBV13 to TRBJ2-5; 14 bases are shared with TRBD2. CDR3 length: 18 amino acids. V lost 1 base, J lost 2 bases, and 6 bases stayed unmatched. Looked up from germline, CDR1 is PRHDT and CDR2 is FYEKMQ (reference sequence). The CDR3 protein is CASSLEGLAGANQETQYF. The CDR3, as DNA: TGTGCCAGCAGCTTAGAGGGACTAGCGGGGGCCAATCAAGAGACCCAGTACTTC.

The sample holds one count of this clone. The chain employs TRBV27 and TRBJ2-7; D remains ambiguous. The V gene's germline CDR1 is MNHEY and CDR2 SMNVEV (reference sequence). This CDR3 spans 13 amino acids. The V end was cut by 3 bases, the J end by 3 bases, with 9 bases between. This chain's CDR3 is CASSFLSGYEQYF. In DNA form, the CDR3 reads TGTGCCAGCAGTTTTTTATCAGGCTACGAGCAGTACTTC.

The chain employs TRBV6-5 and TRBJ1-2; no firm D call. V lost 0 bases and J 3 bases, leaving 14 bases between the germline ends. This CDR3 region has 16 residues. Germline lookup yields CDR1 MNHEY and CDR2 SVGAGI. The CDR3 DNA reads TGTGCCAGCAGTTACTCGAGGGTGTCGTCCTACTATGGCTACACCTTC. Amino acids: CASSYSRVSSYYGYTF.

DNA for the CDR3: TGTGCCTGGAGTTCGTGGACAAACTACGAGCAGTACTTC. Its translation is CAWSSWTNYEQYF. The chain uses TRBV30 and TRBJ2-7, with a weak D call TRBD1 (5 bases). The germline V gene encodes CDR1 GTSNPN and CDR2 SVGIG (reference sequence). The CDR3 is 13 amino acids. The V end was cut by 2 bases, the J end by 3 bases, with 11 bases between.

The chain joins TRBV5-6 to TRBJ2-7; 11 positions agree with TRBD2. V was pared by 4 bases and J by 2 bases, with 8 bases of the junction left unmatched. Germline loops: CDR1 SGHDT, CDR2 YYEEEE. The CDR3 runs 16 residues. In DNA, the CDR3 is TGTGCCAGCAGCCGCCTAGCGGGGGGTAGACCCTACGAGCAGTACTTC. Translating gives CASSRLAGGRPYEQYF.

The CDR3 nucleotides are TGTGCCAGCAGCGCCGACAGGGCGAACTATGGCTACACCTTC. Residues: CASSADRANYGYTF. The chain employs TRBV2 and TRBJ1-2, with 7 bases lining up with TRBD1. V shed 6 bases, J shed 2 bases, and the junction held 6 bases outside the gene matches. This CDR3 contains 14 residues. CDR1 is SNHLY and CDR2 is FYNNEI in the germline V gene.

The chain uses TRBV29-1 and TRBJ1-5; maybe TRBD1 (6 bases). The V end was cut by 4 bases, the J end by 3 bases, with 13 bases between. This CDR3 has 14 residues. Germline loops: CDR1 SQVTM, CDR2 ANQGSEA. This chain's CDR3 is CSVVETGPNQPQHF. The CDR3 DNA reads as TGCAGCGTTGTAGAAACAGGGCCCAATCAGCCCCAGCATTTT.

This chain connects TRBV29-1 to TRBJ1-1; 8 nucleotides match TRBD1. Per the germline V gene, CDR1 is SQVTM and CDR2 is ANQGSEA. The junction had 9 bases not matched to a gene; V was cut back by 7 bases and J by 8 bases. The length of the CDR3 is 12 residues. The chain's CDR3 is CSGAGGLGEAFF. CDR3 nucleotides: TGCAGCGGTGCAGGGGGCTTAGGGGAAGCTTTCTTT.